This entry lists 15 T cell receptor beta chains sequenced from one sample in a study of CD8 T cells in Susac syndrome. Random hexamers were used to reverse transcribe the RNA input (roughly 0.5 to 1 ug). TCRdb analysed the immunoSEQ multiplex PCR reads with MiXCR anew, one entry per CDR3 protein. The data show 65,000 to 95,000 distinct CDR3 sequences, about 93% seen once. Sequencing was done on a sample of CD8+ T cells from PBMCs. These receptors were collected from a human donor with Susac syndrome.

V gene TRBV12-3 or TRBV12-4 combines with J gene TRBJ2-5; possible D gene TRBD2, 5 bases. The ends were cut back, 3 bases at V and 3 bases at J, with 11 bases in the middle. The CDR3 has 14 residues. In DNA form, the CDR3 reads TGTGCCAGCAGTTTGGCCAGCGGAGAAGAGACCCAGTACTTC. Translating gives CASSLASGEETQYF.

This chain uses TRBV27 with TRBJ1-6, with D unclear. Germline loops: CDR1 MNHEY, CDR2 SMNVEV (reference sequence). The V gene lost 6 bases and the J gene lost 10 bases, with 13 bases spanning the gap. This CDR3 has 13 residues. CDR3 coding DNA: TGTGCCAGCAGCCAAGTGGGCCTGTCACCCCTCCACTTT. This sequence encodes CASSQVGLSPLHF.

The CDR3 sequence: CATSRVGNPQETQYF. Written as DNA, the CDR3 is TGTGCCACCAGCAGAGTAGGGAACCCCCAAGAGACCCAGTACTTC. The chain recombines TRBV15 with TRBJ2-5; no clear D gene. CDR1 LNHNV and CDR2 YYDKDF come from the germline V gene (reference sequence). The CDR3 runs to 15 residues. With 1 base removed from V and 1 base from J, the gap between germline ends came to 10 bases.

This clonotype is a singleton in its sample. The chain links TRBV5-6 to TRBJ2-5; 9 bases agree with TRBD2. Germline CDR1 is SGHDT and CDR2 is YYEEEE. Unmatched junction bases numbered 4, after V lost 0 bases and J lost 1 base. The CDR3 spans 16 residues. CDR3 protein: CASSLGGGRAQETQYF. CDR3 nucleotides: TGTGCCAGCAGCTTGGGCGGCGGGAGGGCCCAAGAGACCCAGTACTTC.

The CDR3 sequence: CASSQSPPQGGYGYTF. For the CDR3, the DNA is TGTGCCAGCAGCCAAAGCCCCCCACAGGGTGGATATGGCTACACCTTC. The V gene is TRBV3-1, the J gene TRBJ1-2; D is perhaps TRBD1 (6 bases). Germline V gives CDR1 LGHDT, CDR2 YNNKEL (reference sequence). There are 16 residues in the CDR3. Trimming stripped 2 bases from V and 5 bases from J, with 18 bases between.

The chain carries TRBV18 and TRBJ2-1, with D unclear. From germline, CDR1 is KGHSH and CDR2 LQKENI. Deletions cut 3 bases from V and 9 bases from J, with 9 bases between. The CDR3 consists of 12 residues. This CDR3 is CASSPDLVEQFF. The CDR3 DNA follows: TGTGCCAGCTCACCCGACCTGGTTGAGCAGTTCTTC.

V gene TRBV6-2 or TRBV6-3 combines with J gene TRBJ1-6; D may be TRBD1 (6 bases). Looked up from germline, CDR1 is MNHEY and CDR2 is SVGEGT. The length of the CDR3 is 14 residues. The V end was cut by 5 bases, the J end by 6 bases, with 11 bases between. The CDR3 nucleotides read TGTGCCAGCAGTCGGGACACACCTAATTCACCCCTCCACTTT. Protein product: CASSRDTPNSPLHF.

The chain joins TRBV5-1 to TRBJ1-3, with D uncertain. Germline assignment: CDR1 SGHRS and CDR2 YFSETQ. V shed 0 bases and J shed 2 bases, with 9 bases lying between them. The CDR3 is 15 residues long. The CDR3 nucleotides read TGCGCCAGCAGCTTGGATCACCCCACTGGAAACACCATATATTTT. This codes for CASSLDHPTGNTIYF. The full variable domain, in which reference TRBV5-1 and TRBJ1-3 provide the parts outside the CDR3, is KAGVTQTPRYLIKTRGQQVTLSCSPISGHRSVSWYQQTPGQGLQFLFEYFSETQRNKGNFPGRFSGRQFSNSRSEMNVSTLELGDSALYLCASSLDHPTGNTIYFGEGSWLTVV.

The chain employs TRBV5-6 and TRBJ1-5; D remains ambiguous. The V and J ends lost 4 bases and 4 bases respectively, with 6 bases between them. This CDR3 spans 12 amino acids. The germline V gene encodes CDR1 SGHDT and CDR2 YYEEEE. The CDR3 nucleotides read TGTGCCAGCAGCGAGGCGAATCAGCCCCAGCATTTT. Translated: CASSEANQPQHF.

V gene TRBV5-6 combines with J gene TRBJ1-5, with TRBD1 identical over 7 bases. The CDR3 length is 14 residues. Germline V gene data show CDR1 as SGHDT and CDR2 as YYEEEE. J was trimmed by 7 bases and V by 2 bases; bases with no gene match: 6. The CDR3 DNA sequence: TGTGCCAGCAGCTTTGGGACAGCCGACCAGCCCCAGCATTTT. Its translation is CASSFGTADQPQHF.

The rearrangement links TRBV28 to TRBJ2-3; D possibly matches TRBD1 or TRBD2 (5 bases each). The CDR3 covers 14 residues. V was clipped by 5 bases and J by 1 base, with 10 bases between them. Germline V CDR1 and CDR2: MDHEN, SYDVKM. CDR3 loop: CASSPVGGTDTQYF. CDR3 sequence (DNA): TGTGCCAGCAGTCCTGTGGGGGGCACAGATACGCAGTATTTT. The full variable domain, with the rest looked up from reference TRBV28 and TRBJ2-3, is DVKVTQSSRYLVKRTGEKVFLECVQDMDHENMFWYRQDPGLGLRLIYFSYDVKMKEKGDIPEGYSVSREKKERFSLILESASTNQTSMYLCASSPVGGTDTQYFGPGTRLTVL.

The chain uses TRBV11-2 and TRBJ2-3; possibly TRBD2 for D (6 bases). Trimming removed 7 bases at V and 0 bases at J, with 14 bases between. Germline-derived CDR1 and CDR2 are SGHAT and FQNNGV. CDR3 size: 15 residues. This CDR3 is CASTRFGTSTDTQYF. CDR3 in DNA: TGTGCCAGCACCCGATTCGGGACTAGCACAGATACGCAGTATTTT.

The V gene is TRBV6-5, the J gene TRBJ1-2; 12 bases line up with TRBD1. The V segment lost 2 bases and the J segment 7 bases; nucleotides outside the gene matches: 5. This CDR3 has 15 amino acids. CDR1 and CDR2 (germline): MNHEY, SVGAGI. CDR3 sequence (DNA): TGTGCCAGCAGTTACCAGGGACAGGGGGCGGGTGGCTACACCTTC. Translated, it gives CASSYQGQGAGGYTF.

The chain employs TRBV7-2 and TRBJ2-5; D is ambiguous. This CDR3 is 13 amino acids long. Germline CDR1 is SGHTA and CDR2 is FQGNSA. The germline V and J ends were trimmed by 3 bases and 5 bases, with 10 bases remaining between them. CDR3: CASSFWSTETQYF. CDR3 coding DNA: TGTGCCAGCAGCTTCTGGAGTACGGAGACCCAGTACTTC.

The chain recombines TRBV15 with TRBJ2-7, with D perhaps matching TRBD1 (5 bases). The CDR3 is made up of 14 amino acids. Trimming removed 1 base at V and 2 bases at J, with 9 bases between. CDR1 LNHNV and CDR2 YYDKDF come from the germline V gene (reference sequence). The CDR3 is CATSRGTGPYEQYF. The CDR3 DNA follows: TGTGCCACCAGCAGAGGAACAGGTCCCTACGAGCAGTACTTC.